The 13 T cell receptor beta chains presented below share a single source sample, sequenced in a study of T-cell memory formation after mild COVID-19 (dated by TCRdb to the early 2020s). Receptor amplification or capture employed 5' RACE. Sequencing took place on an Illumina NovaSeq 6000. TCRdb reprocessing: public reads trimmed at Q25 with fastp, clones called with MiXCR, in-frame beta chains kept. Entries are consolidated by CDR3 protein sequence, retaining the most common genes and DNA. In all, the sample holds approximately 350,000 distinct CDR3 sequences, and approximately 27% of those were seen once. The biggest ten clones account for roughly 12% of the sample. Material: PBMCs or a T cell subset sorted from them (not recorded which). The receptors derive from an adult woman who had mild COVID-19 (a few samples of this study predate the infection). The sample titles of this study are shuffled in the database, so cell type and time point are left out; the donor was told from shared clones.

The V and J genes are TRBV12-5 and TRBJ1-2; D is unclear. Trimming removed 3 bases at V and 3 bases at J, with 8 bases between. The CDR3 loop spans 13 amino acids. Germline V gives CDR1 LGHNT, CDR2 FRNRAP. The CDR3 is CASGFGEDYGYTF. The CDR3 nucleotides read TGTGCTAGTGGTTTTGGAGAGGACTATGGCTACACCTTC.

This clonotype was observed a few times. The chain has TRBV11-2 and TRBJ1-3; D unresolved. CDR3 size: 15 residues. Per the germline V gene, CDR1 is SGHAT and CDR2 is FQNNGV. V shed 1 base and J shed 0 bases, with 7 bases lying between them. The CDR3 DNA reads as TGTGCCAGCAGCTTAGGGGGAAACTCTGGAAACACCATATATTTT. Its translation is CASSLGGNSGNTIYF.

The rearrangement joins TRBV5-1 to TRBJ2-5; perhaps D is TRBD1 or TRBD2 (5 bases each). Trimming removed 5 bases from V and 2 bases from J, with 16 bases in between. This CDR3 contains 15 residues. The V gene's germline CDR1 is SGHRS and CDR2 YFSETQ. The CDR3 spells CASSPGTDAQETQYF. In nucleotides, the CDR3 is TGCGCCAGCAGTCCGGGGACCGATGCTCAAGAGACCCAGTACTTC.

The chain has TRBV12-3 or TRBV12-4 and TRBJ1-6, with no clear D. This CDR3 is 14 amino acids long. V lost 1 base and J lost 7, with 8 bases in between. CDR3 sequence reads: CASSLGARNSPLHF. DNA of the CDR3: TGTGCCAGCAGTTTAGGGGCCCGGAATTCACCCCTCCACTTT.

The CDR3 spells CASTLEGYAKYF. CDR3 nucleotides: TGTGCCAGCACCCTTGAGGGGTACGCAAAGTATTTT. This chain joins TRBV7-2 and TRBJ2-3, with D tentatively TRBD1 or TRBD2 (5 bases each). CDR3 size: 12 residues. Germline values: CDR1 SGHTA, CDR2 FQGNSA. Trimming removed 7 bases from V and 13 bases from J, with 18 bases in between.

This clonotype was detected only a few times. This chain joins TRBV12-3 or TRBV12-4 and TRBJ2-1; 13 nucleotides match TRBD2. Germline trimming cut 6 bases from V and 3 bases from J; bases unmatched to any gene: 5. The CDR3 sequence is 16 residues long. For the CDR3, the DNA is TGTGCCAGCAGGCCTACTAGCGGGGGGGGCTACAATGAGCAGTTCTTC. This gives the protein CASRPTSGGGYNEQFF.

V and J are TRBV7-3 and TRBJ1-1; 7 bases are a match to TRBD1. There are 13 residues in the CDR3. V lost 5 bases, J lost 4 bases, and 4 bases stayed unmatched. Germline assignment: CDR1 SGHTA and CDR2 FQGTGA. The DNA of the CDR3 is TGTGCCAGCAGCGTGACAGGGACCACTGAAGCTTTCTTT. Protein product: CASSVTGTTEAFF.

This clonotype was observed a few times. The J gene is TRBJ2-3, the V gene TRBV6-1; 8 positions match TRBD2. The CDR3 length is 15 residues. CDR1 is MNHNS and CDR2 is SASEGT in the germline V gene. Trimming removed 4 bases from V and 4 bases from J; junction bases left unmatched: 7. DNA for the CDR3: TGTGCCAGCAGTGCCCGGGGGGGCCTAGCAGATACGCAGTATTTT. Amino acid sequence: CASSARGGLADTQYF.

This clonotype was picked up a small number of times. In nucleotides, the CDR3 is TGCGCCAGCGGGACTGGCACCTACAATGAGCAGTTCTTC. Amino acids: CASGTGTYNEQFF. The chain carries TRBV5-1 and TRBJ2-1; perhaps TRBD2 as D (6 bases). CDR3 length: 13 residues. Germline values: CDR1 SGHRS, CDR2 YFSETQ. Trimming took 7 bases from V and 2 from J, leaving 10 bases between them.

There are a few counts of this clonotype. The chain links TRBV7-6 to TRBJ2-7, with TRBD1 identical over 7 bases. Germline V CDR1 and CDR2: SGHVS, FNYEAQ. The CDR3 has 16 residues. V gave up 5 bases and J gave up 2 bases; unmatched junction bases: 12. In DNA form, the CDR3 reads TGTGCCAGCAGCGTACACCGGGACAGACACACCTACGAGCAGTACTTC. It yields the protein CASSVHRDRHTYEQYF.

This clonotype was recorded at least ten times. The V gene is TRBV12-3 or TRBV12-4, the J gene TRBJ2-1, with 8 bases matching TRBD2. The trim removed 2 bases at V and 9 bases at J, leaving 0 bases unmatched. The CDR3 sequence is 12 residues long. The CDR3 bases are TGTGCCAGCAGTTTAACTAGCGGTGAGCAGTTCTTC. The encoded protein is CASSLTSGEQFF.

The table lists this clonotype with a few counts. The CDR3 coding sequence is TGCAGTGCCAGGAACGAGCGGGGGGCCTACAATGAGCAGTTCTTC. Translating gives CSARNERGAYNEQFF. This chain connects TRBV20-1 to TRBJ2-1; 9 positions match TRBD2. After removal of 6 bases from V and 2 bases from J, the junction contained 8 bases not matched to a gene. Germline-derived CDR1 and CDR2 are DFQATT and SNEGSKA (reference sequence). The CDR3 has 15 residues.

The J gene is TRBJ1-2, the V gene TRBV9, with D perhaps TRBD1 (5 bases). CDR1 is SGDLS and CDR2 is YYNGEE in the germline V gene. The CDR3 totals 16 residues. Deletions cut 0 bases from V and 4 bases from J, with 16 bases between. CDR3 residues: CASSVAAGPRTYGYTF. For the CDR3, the DNA is TGTGCCAGCAGCGTAGCTGCAGGGCCCAGGACCTATGGCTACACCTTC.